The 8 T cell receptor beta chains below were found in one sample sequenced in a study of blood T cell repertoires in COVID-19. Measured with immunoSEQ multiplex PCR; TCRdb has only the in-frame clones, and not every one. Of about 170,000 clones listed, 84% are singletons. What was sequenced was peripheral blood. The origin of the receptors is a man in his forties who had recovered from COVID-19.

This rearrangement joins TRBV4-3 to TRBJ1-6, with 7 bases aligning to TRBD1. The CDR3 totals 15 residues. Trimming cost V 4 bases and J 7 bases; bases outside gene matches: 7. Germline values: CDR1 LGHNA, CDR2 YSLEER. CDR3 region: CASSPGQASNSPLHF. CDR3 DNA sequence: TGCGCCAGCAGCCCCGGACAGGCCTCAAATTCACCCCTCCACTTT.

The chain joins TRBV4-3 to TRBJ2-7; D ambiguous. V shed 1 base and J shed 9 bases, with 13 bases lying between them. CDR3 length: 13 residues. Germline values: CDR1 LGHNA, CDR2 YSLEER. CDR3 residues: CASSQGLGYGQYF. CDR3 nucleotide sequence: TGCGCCAGCAGCCAAGGACTGGGTTATGGGCAGTACTTC.

The gene calls are TRBV11-3 and TRBJ1-1; no clear D gene. The CDR3 spans 13 residues. Germline V gives CDR1 SGHNT, CDR2 YENEEA. V lost 5 bases to trimming and J lost 8 bases, with 15 bases between them. For the CDR3, the DNA is TGTGCCAGCAGCCCCGGACTCGTGGGGGAAGCTTTCTTT. Encoded protein: CASSPGLVGEAFF. The full variable domain, its missing parts supplied by reference TRBV11-3 and TRBJ1-1, is EAGVVQSPRYKIIEKKQPVAFWCNPISGHNTLYWYLQNLGQGPELLIRYENEEAVDDSQLPKDRFSAERLKGVDSTLKIQPAELGDSAVYLCASSPGLVGEAFFGQGTRLTVV.

This chain links TRBV9 with TRBJ2-7; D might be TRBD2 (5 bases). V was clipped by 1 base and J by 0 bases, with 8 bases between them. This CDR3 has 14 amino acids. Germline V CDR1 and CDR2: SGDLS, YYNGEE. CDR3 in amino acids: CASSVLEVSYEQYF. In nucleotides, the CDR3 is TGTGCCAGCAGCGTATTGGAGGTCTCCTACGAGCAGTACTTC.

The chain recombines TRBV10-3 with TRBJ1-1; 12 bases line up with TRBD1. CDR1 ENHRY and CDR2 SYGVKD come from the germline V gene. J gave up 6 bases and V 0 bases, and 2 bases lay outside the gene matches. The CDR3 consists of 15 residues. The CDR3 DNA reads TGTGCCATCAGTGAGTCGGGGACAGGGGGCTCTGAAGCTTTCTTT. The encoded protein is CAISESGTGGSEAFF.

The chain links TRBV7-2 to TRBJ2-4; the match to TRBD2 covers 12 bases. V gave up 5 bases and J gave up 4 bases; unmatched junction bases: 9. The CDR3 spans 17 residues. Germline V gene data show CDR1 as SGHTA and CDR2 as FQGNSA. The DNA for the CDR3 is TGTGCCAGCAGCAATGGACTAGCGGGGAAAATTAAAAACATTCAGTACTTC. Protein sequence: CASSNGLAGKIKNIQYF.

In this sample, this clone turned up once. The chain links TRBV7-2 to TRBJ1-2; D call uncertain. The V end lost 1 base, the J end lost 3 bases, and 15 bases lay between the germline ends. The CDR3 totals 16 residues. From germline, CDR1 is SGHTA and CDR2 FQGNSA. The CDR3 DNA follows: TGTGCCAGCAGCTTAGTCGAATCGTCAAGCGACTATGGCTACACCTTC. This translates into CASSLVESSSDYGYTF.

The chain links TRBV3-1 (or the pseudogene TRBV3-2) to TRBJ1-2; no clear D. V gave up 5 bases and J gave up 6 bases, with 7 bases separating them. The CDR3 contains 11 residues. Germline CDR1 LGHDT, CDR2 YNNKEL (reference sequence). The CDR3 sequence is CASSDGDGYTF. The CDR3 DNA sequence: TGTGCCAGCAGCGACGGGGATGGCTACACCTTC.